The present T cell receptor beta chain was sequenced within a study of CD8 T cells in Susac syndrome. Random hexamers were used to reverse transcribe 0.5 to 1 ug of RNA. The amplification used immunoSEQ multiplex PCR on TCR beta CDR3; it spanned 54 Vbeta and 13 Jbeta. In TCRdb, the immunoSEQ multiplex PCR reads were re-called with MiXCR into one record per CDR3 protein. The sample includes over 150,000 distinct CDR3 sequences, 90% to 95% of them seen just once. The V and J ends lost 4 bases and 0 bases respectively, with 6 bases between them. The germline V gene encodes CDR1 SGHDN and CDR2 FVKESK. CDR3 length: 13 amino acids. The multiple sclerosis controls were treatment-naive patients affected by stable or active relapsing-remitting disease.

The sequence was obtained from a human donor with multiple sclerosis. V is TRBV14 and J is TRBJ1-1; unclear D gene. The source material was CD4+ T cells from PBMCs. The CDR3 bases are TGTGCCAGCAGCCCTCATTTGAACACTGAAGCTTTCTTT. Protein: CASSPHLNTEAFF. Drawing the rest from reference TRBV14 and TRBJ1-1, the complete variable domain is EAGVTQFPSHSVIEKGQTVTLRCDPISGHDNLYWYRRVMGKEIKFLLHFVKESKQDESGMPNNRFLAERTGGTYSTLKVQPAELEDSGVYFCASSPHLNTEAFFGQGTRLTVV.